The 21 T cell receptor beta chains given below trace back to one sample, sequenced in a study of read filtering for tumor transcriptome and immune sequencing. The library was built from around 380 ng RNA with molecular barcoded adaptors for alpha/delta and beta/gamma chains. TCRdb recomputed calls from the reads with MiXCR, one row per CDR3 protein. The table lists 35,000 to 40,000 distinct CDR3 sequences, roughly an eighth of them singletons. The sequenced material came from a population of CD138-negative cells sorted from bone marrow. Receptor source: a donor older than 35 with multiple myeloma.

This clonotype occurred many times. The chain employs TRBV4-1 and TRBJ2-1; tentatively, D is TRBD2 (6 bases). Germline CDR1 reads MGHRA; CDR2 reads YSYEKL. The CDR3 runs 13 residues. Trimming removed 4 bases at V and 10 bases at J, with 14 bases between. The CDR3 nucleotides are TGCGCCAGCAGCCCTTGGCCGGGAGACGAGCAGTTCTTC. Translation: CASSPWPGDEQFF.

This clonotype was picked up many times. This chain links TRBV7-9 with TRBJ1-2; D is undetermined. This CDR3 comprises 14 residues. Trimming removed 0 bases from V and 4 bases from J, with 9 bases in between. Germline-derived CDR1 and CDR2 are SEHNR and FQNEAQ (reference sequence). The CDR3 spells CASSLAIQAYGYTF. CDR3 DNA sequence: TGTGCCAGCAGCTTAGCAATCCAAGCCTATGGCTACACCTTC.

This clonotype was found a few times. J is TRBJ1-1 and V is TRBV19; a weak D match, TRBD1 (5 bases). Germline V gene data show CDR1 as LNHDA and CDR2 as SQIVND (reference sequence). V was shortened by 7 bases and J by 5 bases, with 14 bases between the two germline ends. The CDR3 covers 13 residues. The DNA for the CDR3 is TGTGCCAGTACCCTGACAGCCTATACTGAAGCTTTCTTT. Protein product: CASTLTAYTEAFF.

The sample holds many counts of this clonotype. This sequence joins TRBV14 and TRBJ2-1, with TRBD1 as a possible D gene (6 bases). The CDR3 covers 18 residues. The V end lost 0 bases, the J end lost 8 bases, and 23 bases lay between the germline ends. CDR1 SGHDN and CDR2 FVKESK come from the germline V gene. CDR3 nucleotides: TGTGCCAGCAGCCAAGATCACGGCAGGGGACCCCTTTTGGATGAGCAGTTCTTC. It encodes CASSQDHGRGPLLDEQFF. The variable domain in full, with the rest retrieved from reference TRBV14 and TRBJ2-1, is EAGVTQFPSHSVIEKGQTVTLRCDPISGHDNLYWYRRVMGKEIKFLLHFVKESKQDESGMPNNRFLAERTGGTYSTLKVQPAELEDSGVYFCASSQDHGRGPLLDEQFFGPGTRLTVL.

Concerning this clonotype: Possible read error: a much larger clone is one base away. A read error is likely, as this CDR3 ends without the conserved phenylalanine or tryptophan. V usage is TRBV5-5 and J usage is TRBJ2-5, with 13 bases identical to TRBD2. Germline CDR1 reads SGHKS; CDR2 reads YYEKEE (reference sequence). The CDR3 runs 16 residues. V lost 4 bases, J lost 4 bases, and 7 bases stayed unmatched. The CDR3: CASSSGLAGDGETQYY. The CDR3 DNA reads TGTGCCAGCAGCAGCGGACTAGCGGGAGATGGAGAGACCCAGTACTAC.

This clonotype has a count of ten or more. Written as DNA, the CDR3 is TGTGCCAGCAGCACCGGGGACAGCCAAGAGACCCAGTACTTC. Amino acid sequence: CASSTGDSQETQYF. This chain links TRBV11-2 with TRBJ2-5, with 7 nucleotides matching TRBD1. Trimming cost V 5 bases and J 1 base; bases outside gene matches: 4. The germline CDR1 and CDR2 sequences are SGHAT and FQNNGV. This CDR3 is built from 14 residues.

This clonotype has ten or more counts. The CDR3 protein is CASSFGQGASGGSYNEQFF. The CDR3 nucleotides read TGCGCCAGCAGCTTCGGACAGGGGGCTTCCGGGGGTTCCTACAATGAGCAGTTCTTC. This rearrangement joins TRBV5-1 to TRBJ2-1; 11 positions match TRBD1. V trimming: 2 bases; J trimming: 1 base; junction bases outside the gene matches: 11. Germline CDR1 reads SGHRS; CDR2 reads YFSETQ. The CDR3 consists of 19 residues.

This clonotype has ten or more counts. V and J are TRBV20-1 and TRBJ2-2; weak D call: TRBD2 (7 bases). The CDR3 consists of 14 residues. Trimming pared 3 bases from V and 5 bases from J, leaving 13 bases between. The germline V gene encodes CDR1 DFQATT and CDR2 SNEGSKA (reference sequence). The CDR3 DNA follows: TGCAGTGCTAGGGGGGGGGGCGGAACCGGGGAGCTGTTTTTT. This translates into CSARGGGGTGELFF.

This clonotype came up many times. The chain combines TRBV20-1 with TRBJ2-7, with 10 positions matching TRBD1. The V gene's germline CDR1 is DFQATT and CDR2 SNEGSKA (reference sequence). CDR3 size: 15 residues. The V and J ends lost 3 bases and 5 bases, in that order; junction bases with no gene match: 10. This CDR3 is CSASGAGTGANEQYF. The CDR3 nucleotides are TGCAGTGCTAGCGGAGCCGGGACAGGGGCGAACGAGCAGTACTTC.

The CDR3 loop is CASSLTSLAGNEQFF. CDR3 DNA: TGTGCCAGCAGCCTGACTAGCCTCGCGGGGAATGAGCAGTTCTTC. The V and J genes are TRBV14 and TRBJ2-1; 7 bases line up with TRBD2. This CDR3 is built from 15 residues. Looked up from germline, CDR1 is SGHDN and CDR2 is FVKESK. The V gene end was trimmed by 4 bases and the J gene end by 7 bases; junction bases not matched to a gene: 10. The whole variable domain, remainder taken from reference TRBV14 and TRBJ2-1, is EAGVTQFPSHSVIEKGQTVTLRCDPISGHDNLYWYRRVMGKEIKFLLHFVKESKQDESGMPNNRFLAERTGGTYSTLKVQPAELEDSGVYFCASSLTSLAGNEQFFGPGTRLTVL.

The chain carries TRBV6-6 and TRBJ2-7, with TRBD1 identical over 12 bases. The CDR3 has 14 residues. CDR1 is MNHNY, CDR2 SVGAGI, per germline (reference sequence). With 6 bases clipped from V and 4 bases from J, the junction kept 4 bases outside the gene matches. CDR3 DNA sequence: TGTGCCAGCAGGGGGACAGGGGGCGAGTACGAGCAGTACTTC. It translates to CASRGTGGEYEQYF.

The V and J genes are TRBV24-1 and TRBJ2-3; a possible D gene is TRBD1 (5 bases). V lost 3 bases to trimming and J lost 2 bases, with 8 bases between them. Per the germline V gene, CDR1 is KGHDR and CDR2 is SFDVKD. The CDR3 length is 14 residues. The CDR3 reads CATSDRQTTDTQYF. The DNA of the CDR3 is TGTGCCACCAGTGATCGACAGACCACAGATACGCAGTATTTT.

V gene TRBV11-2 combines with J gene TRBJ1-4, with D perhaps TRBD1 (6 bases). V was pared by 3 bases and J by 8 bases, with 19 bases between. Germline CDR1 reads SGHAT; CDR2 reads FQNNGV. This CDR3 comprises 16 residues. The CDR3: CASSFLRGAVGEKLFF. For the CDR3, the DNA is TGTGCCAGCAGCTTCCTGAGGGGGGCGGTAGGGGAAAAACTGTTTTTT.

This clonotype has at least ten counts. This chain uses TRBV19 with TRBJ2-1; 10 bases line up with TRBD1. Trimming cost V 5 bases and J 8 bases; bases outside gene matches: 6. Germline V lookup: CDR1 LNHDA, CDR2 SQIVND (reference sequence). This CDR3 has 14 residues. CDR3 sequence reads: CASSVRQGAHEQFF. CDR3 bases: TGTGCCAGTAGTGTTAGACAGGGGGCACATGAGCAGTTCTTC.

In this sample, this clonotype turned up many times. The chain recombines TRBV29-1 with TRBJ1-5; 8 bases are a match to TRBD1. The CDR3 totals 13 residues. The germline gives CDR1 SQVTM, CDR2 ANQGSEA. Losses at the gene ends were 4 bases for V and 4 bases for J; bases not matched to a gene: 3. The CDR3 here is CSVGQGLNQPQHF. As DNA, the CDR3 is TGCAGCGTTGGACAGGGGCTGAATCAGCCCCAGCATTTT.

This clonotype was counted many times. This sequence joins TRBV5-1 and TRBJ2-5; either TRBD1 or TRBD2 may fit D (5 bases each). The CDR3 has 15 amino acids. Germline lookup yields CDR1 SGHRS and CDR2 YFSETQ. With 1 base removed from V and 7 bases from J, the gap between germline ends came to 17 bases. The CDR3, as DNA: TGCGCCAGCAGCTTGAATCCAGGGAGTCGAGGGACCCAGTACTTC. This gives the protein CASSLNPGSRGTQYF.

In its sample, this clonotype was seen many times. The J gene is TRBJ2-3, the V gene TRBV11-2; D is possibly TRBD2 (6 bases). V lost 6 bases to trimming and J lost 0 bases, with 13 bases between them. Germline V gene data show CDR1 as SGHAT and CDR2 as FQNNGV. The CDR3 is 15 amino acids. The CDR3 protein is CASSQEAGSTDTQYF. In nucleotides, the CDR3 is TGTGCCAGCAGTCAGGAGGCGGGAAGCACAGATACGCAGTATTTT. The full variable domain, completed using reference TRBV11-2 and TRBJ2-3, is EAGVAQSPRYKIIEKRQSVAFWCNPISGHATLYWYQQILGQGPKLLIQFQNNGVVDDSQLPKDRFSAERLKGVDSTLKIQPAKLEDSAVYLCASSQEAGSTDTQYFGPGTRLTVL.

This clonotype was observed many times. The V and J genes are TRBV2 and TRBJ1-1, with D unresolved. This CDR3 has 13 residues. The germline V gene has CDR1 SNHLY and CDR2 FYNNEI. The V and J ends lost 4 bases and 5 bases respectively, with 11 bases between them. The CDR3 coding sequence is TGTGCCAGCAGTGGTGGGAGTGGTACTGAAGCTTTCTTT. It translates to CASSGGSGTEAFF. Full variable domain (rest looked up from reference TRBV2 and TRBJ1-1): EPEVTQTPSHQVTQMGQEVILRCVPISNHLYFYWYRQILGQKVEFLVSFYNNEISEKSEIFDDQFSVERPDGSNFTLKIRSTKLEDSAMYFCASSGGSGTEAFFGQGTRLTVV.

This clonotype was counted between two and nine times. A much more abundant neighbour one base away suggests this may be a read error. The chain combines TRBV29-1 with TRBJ2-7; 7 bases map to TRBD2. The length of the CDR3 is 11 residues. CDR1 SQVTM and CDR2 ANQGSEA come from the germline V gene. Here the CDR3 DNA reads TGCAGCGTTGTTCGGGGGGACGGGCAGTGCTTC. The encoded protein is CSVVRGDGQCF.

In this sample, this clonotype turned up once. A much more abundant neighbour one base away suggests this may be a read error. The CDR3 sequence: CASSKGLLNTGELSF. CDR3 nucleotides: TGTGCCAGCAGTAAAGGACTTTTGAACACCGGGGAGCTGTCTTTT. The chain has TRBV7-2 and TRBJ2-2, with D perhaps TRBD2 (5 bases). Per germline, CDR1 SGHTA and CDR2 FQGNSA. The CDR3 contains 15 residues.

The sample holds many counts of this clonotype. The chain couples TRBV6-5 to TRBJ2-3; D unclear. V lost 2 bases and J lost 0, with 6 bases in between. The CDR3 runs to 14 residues. In germline, CDR1 is MNHEY, CDR2 SVGAGI. This CDR3 is CASSYAQSTDTQYF. DNA for the CDR3: TGTGCCAGCAGTTACGCACAAAGCACAGATACGCAGTATTTT.